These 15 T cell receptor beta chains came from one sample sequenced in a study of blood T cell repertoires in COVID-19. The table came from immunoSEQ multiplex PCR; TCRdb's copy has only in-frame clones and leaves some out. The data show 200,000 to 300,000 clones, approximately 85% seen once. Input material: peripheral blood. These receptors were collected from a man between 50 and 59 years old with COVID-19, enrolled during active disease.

This chain's CDR3 is CASRDPGGQETQYF. CDR3 bases: TGCGCCAGCCGGGATCCCGGGGGCCAAGAGACCCAGTACTTC. The chain combines TRBV5-1 with TRBJ2-5; D may be TRBD2 (6 bases). The germline V gene has CDR1 SGHRS and CDR2 YFSETQ. V dropped 7 bases and J dropped 1 base, with 14 bases sitting between them. CDR3 length: 14 amino acids.

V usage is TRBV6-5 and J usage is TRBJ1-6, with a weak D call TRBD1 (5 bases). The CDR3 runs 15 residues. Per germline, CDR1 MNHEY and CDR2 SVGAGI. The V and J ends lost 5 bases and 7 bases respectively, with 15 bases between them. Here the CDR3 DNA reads TGTGCCAGCAGTACCCCGGGACTGACAAATTCACCCCTCCACTTT. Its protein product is CASSTPGLTNSPLHF.

CDR3 in DNA: TGTGCCAGCAGTTTAGGAGGGTTTACCTCCACAGATACGCAGTATTTT. It specifies CASSLGGFTSTDTQYF. This chain connects TRBV27 to TRBJ2-3; tentatively, D is TRBD2 (6 bases). CDR3 length equals 16 residues. Between the trimmed V and J ends, which lost 2 bases and 2 bases, there was a span of 14 bases. Looked up from germline, CDR1 is MNHEY and CDR2 is SMNVEV (reference sequence).

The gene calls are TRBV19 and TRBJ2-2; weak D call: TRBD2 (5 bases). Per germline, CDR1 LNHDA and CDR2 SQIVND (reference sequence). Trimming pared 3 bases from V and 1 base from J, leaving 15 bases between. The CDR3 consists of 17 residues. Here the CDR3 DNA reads TGTGCCAGTAGTATTGACGGGGAGCGCCTGAACACCGGGGAGCTGTTTTTT. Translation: CASSIDGERLNTGELFF.

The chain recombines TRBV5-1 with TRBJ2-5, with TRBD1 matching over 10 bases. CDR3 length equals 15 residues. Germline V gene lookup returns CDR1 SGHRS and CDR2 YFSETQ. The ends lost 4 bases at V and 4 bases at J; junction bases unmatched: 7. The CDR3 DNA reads TGCGCCAGCAGCAAGGGACAGGGGCCCGGAGAGACCCAGTACTTC. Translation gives CASSKGQGPGETQYF.

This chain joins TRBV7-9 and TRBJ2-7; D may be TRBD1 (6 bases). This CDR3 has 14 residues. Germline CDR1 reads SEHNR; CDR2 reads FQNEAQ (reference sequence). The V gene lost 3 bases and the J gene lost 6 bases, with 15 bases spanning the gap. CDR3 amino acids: CASSFHLDSGEQYF. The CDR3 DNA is TGTGCCAGCAGCTTCCACCTGGACAGTGGCGAGCAGTACTTC. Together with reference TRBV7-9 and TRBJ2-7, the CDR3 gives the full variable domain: DTGVSQNPRHKITKRGQNVTFRCDPISEHNRLYWYRQTLGQGPEFLTYFQNEAQLEKSRLLSDRFSAERPKGSFSTLEIQRTEQGDSAMYLCASSFHLDSGEQYFGPGTRLTVT.

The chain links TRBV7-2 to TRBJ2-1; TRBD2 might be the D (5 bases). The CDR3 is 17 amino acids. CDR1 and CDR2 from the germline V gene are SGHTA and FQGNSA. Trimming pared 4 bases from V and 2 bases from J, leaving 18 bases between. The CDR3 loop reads CASSSRGLATPYNEQFF. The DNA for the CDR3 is TGTGCCAGCAGCTCCCGAGGATTAGCGACCCCCTACAATGAGCAGTTCTTC.

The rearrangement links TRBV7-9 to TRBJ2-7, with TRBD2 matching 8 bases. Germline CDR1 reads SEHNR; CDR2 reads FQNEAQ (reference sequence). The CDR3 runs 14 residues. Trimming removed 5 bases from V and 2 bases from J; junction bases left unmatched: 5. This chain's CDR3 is CASSLSGATYEQYF. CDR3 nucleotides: TGTGCCAGCAGCCTTAGCGGGGCTACCTACGAGCAGTACTTC.

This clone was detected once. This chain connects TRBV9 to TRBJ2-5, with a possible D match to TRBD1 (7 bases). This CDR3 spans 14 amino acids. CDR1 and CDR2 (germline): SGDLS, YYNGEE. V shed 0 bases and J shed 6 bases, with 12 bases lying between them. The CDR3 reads CASSVEQGRQTQYF. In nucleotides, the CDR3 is TGTGCCAGCAGCGTAGAACAGGGGAGGCAGACCCAGTACTTC. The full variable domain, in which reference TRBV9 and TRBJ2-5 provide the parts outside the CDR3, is DSGVTQTPKHLITATGQRVTLRCSPRSGDLSVYWYQQSLDQGLQFLIQYYNGEERAKGNILERFSAQQFPDLHSELNLSSLELGDSALYFCASSVEQGRQTQYFGPGTRLLVL.

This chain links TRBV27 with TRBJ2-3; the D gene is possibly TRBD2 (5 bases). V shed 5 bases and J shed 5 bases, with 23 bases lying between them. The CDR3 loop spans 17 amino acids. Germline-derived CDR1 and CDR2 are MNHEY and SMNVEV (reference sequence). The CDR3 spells CASSPTRRFGRGDTQYF. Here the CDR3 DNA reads TGTGCCAGCAGTCCCACCCGGCGCTTTGGACGGGGAGATACGCAGTATTTT.

For the CDR3, the DNA is TGTGCCAGCAGCCTACAGGGGTTGGGTGGTTCACCCCTCCACTTT. It translates to CASSLQGLGGSPLHF. The chain links TRBV7-3 to TRBJ1-6; 7 bases line up with TRBD1. V gave up 5 bases and J gave up 9 bases; unmatched junction bases: 10. The CDR3 contains 15 residues. The germline V gene encodes CDR1 SGHTA and CDR2 FQGTGA.

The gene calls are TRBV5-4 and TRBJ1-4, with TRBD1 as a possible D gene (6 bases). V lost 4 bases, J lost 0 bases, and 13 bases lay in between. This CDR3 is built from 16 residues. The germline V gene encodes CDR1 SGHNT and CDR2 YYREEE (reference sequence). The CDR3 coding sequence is TGTGCCAGCAGCCCTCGGGGGGGGCCAACTAATGAAAAACTGTTTTTT. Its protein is CASSPRGGPTNEKLFF.

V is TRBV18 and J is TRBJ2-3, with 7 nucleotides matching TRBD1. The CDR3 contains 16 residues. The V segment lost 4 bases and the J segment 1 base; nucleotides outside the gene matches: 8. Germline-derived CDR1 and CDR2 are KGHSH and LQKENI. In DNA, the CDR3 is TGTGCCAGCTCACGAAACAGGGGCAGTGGCACAGATACGCAGTATTTT. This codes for CASSRNRGSGTDTQYF.

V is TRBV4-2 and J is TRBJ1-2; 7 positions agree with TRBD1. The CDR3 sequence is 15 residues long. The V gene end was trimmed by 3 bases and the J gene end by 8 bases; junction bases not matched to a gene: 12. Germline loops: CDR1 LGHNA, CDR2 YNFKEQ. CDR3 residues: CASSHRGQAGEGYTF. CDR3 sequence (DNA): TGTGCCAGCAGCCACCGTGGACAGGCCGGGGAGGGCTACACCTTC.

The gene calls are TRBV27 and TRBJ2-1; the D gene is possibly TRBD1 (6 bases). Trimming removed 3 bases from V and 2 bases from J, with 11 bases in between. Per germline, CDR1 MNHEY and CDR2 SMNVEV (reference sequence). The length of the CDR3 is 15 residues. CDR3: CASSFVAGAYNEQFF. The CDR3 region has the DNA TGTGCCAGCAGTTTCGTGGCAGGGGCCTACAATGAGCAGTTCTTC.